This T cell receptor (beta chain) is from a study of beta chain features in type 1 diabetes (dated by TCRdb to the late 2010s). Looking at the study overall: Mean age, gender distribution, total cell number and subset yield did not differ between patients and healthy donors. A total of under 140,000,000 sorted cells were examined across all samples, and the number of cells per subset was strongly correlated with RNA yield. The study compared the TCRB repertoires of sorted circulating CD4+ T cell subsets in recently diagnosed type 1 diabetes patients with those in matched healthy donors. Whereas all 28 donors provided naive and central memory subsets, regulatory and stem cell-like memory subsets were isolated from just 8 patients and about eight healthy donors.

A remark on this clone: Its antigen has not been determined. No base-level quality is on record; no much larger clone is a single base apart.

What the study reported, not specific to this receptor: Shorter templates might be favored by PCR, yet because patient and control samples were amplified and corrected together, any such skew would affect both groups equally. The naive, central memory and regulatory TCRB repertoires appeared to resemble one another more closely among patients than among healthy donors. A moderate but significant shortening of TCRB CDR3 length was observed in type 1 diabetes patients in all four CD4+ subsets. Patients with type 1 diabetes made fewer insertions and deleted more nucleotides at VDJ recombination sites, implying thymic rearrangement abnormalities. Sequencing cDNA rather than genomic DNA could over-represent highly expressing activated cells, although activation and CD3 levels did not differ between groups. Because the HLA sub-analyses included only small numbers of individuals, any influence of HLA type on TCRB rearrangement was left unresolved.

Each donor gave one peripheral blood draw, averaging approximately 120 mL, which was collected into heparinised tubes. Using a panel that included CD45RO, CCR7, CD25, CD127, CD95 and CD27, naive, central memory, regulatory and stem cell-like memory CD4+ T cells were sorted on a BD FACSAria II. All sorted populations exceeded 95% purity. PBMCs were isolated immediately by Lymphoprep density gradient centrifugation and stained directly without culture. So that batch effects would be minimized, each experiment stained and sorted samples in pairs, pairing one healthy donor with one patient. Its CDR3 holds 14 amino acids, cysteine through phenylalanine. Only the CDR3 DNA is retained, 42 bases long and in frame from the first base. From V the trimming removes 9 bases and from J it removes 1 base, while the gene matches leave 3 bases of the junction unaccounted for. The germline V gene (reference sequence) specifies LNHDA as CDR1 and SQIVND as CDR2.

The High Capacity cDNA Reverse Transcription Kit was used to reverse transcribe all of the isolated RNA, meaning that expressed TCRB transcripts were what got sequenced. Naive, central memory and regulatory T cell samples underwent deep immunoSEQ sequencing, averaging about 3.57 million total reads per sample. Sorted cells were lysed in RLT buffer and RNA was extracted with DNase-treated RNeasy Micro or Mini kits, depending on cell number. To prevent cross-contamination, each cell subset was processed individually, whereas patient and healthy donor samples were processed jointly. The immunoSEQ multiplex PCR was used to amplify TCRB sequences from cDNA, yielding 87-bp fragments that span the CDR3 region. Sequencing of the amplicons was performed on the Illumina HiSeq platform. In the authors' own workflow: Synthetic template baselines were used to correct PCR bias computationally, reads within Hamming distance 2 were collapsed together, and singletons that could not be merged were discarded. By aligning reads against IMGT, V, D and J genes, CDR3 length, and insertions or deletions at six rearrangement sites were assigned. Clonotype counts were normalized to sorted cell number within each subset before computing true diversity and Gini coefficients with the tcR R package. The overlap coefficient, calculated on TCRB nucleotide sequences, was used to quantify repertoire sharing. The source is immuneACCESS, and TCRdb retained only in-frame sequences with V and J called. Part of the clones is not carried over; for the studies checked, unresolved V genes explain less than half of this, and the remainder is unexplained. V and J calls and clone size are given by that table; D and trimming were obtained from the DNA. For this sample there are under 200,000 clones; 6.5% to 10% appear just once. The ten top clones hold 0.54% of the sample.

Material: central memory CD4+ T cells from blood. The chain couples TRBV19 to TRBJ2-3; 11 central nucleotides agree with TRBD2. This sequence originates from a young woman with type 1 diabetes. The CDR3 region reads CASNSGGGTDTQYF. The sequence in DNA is TGTGCCAGCAATAGCGGGGGGGGCACAGATACGCAGTATTTT.